These 26 T cell receptor beta chains share one sample of origin, sequenced in a study of blood T cell repertoires in COVID-19. Using immunoSEQ multiplex PCR, the repertoire was profiled, and TCRdb retains in-frame clones only, with some absent. The sample contains some 45,000 clones, 92% of which appear only once. The sequenced sample consisted of peripheral blood. The receptors shown here come from a human donor in a cohort sampled during active COVID-19.

The CDR3 sequence is CASSQDRAGGYTF. CDR3 coding DNA: TGCGCCAGCAGCCAAGACAGGGCCGGTGGCTACACCTTC. The chain links TRBV4-3 to TRBJ1-2, with D perhaps matching TRBD1 (5 bases). Trimming left V 0 bases short and J 7 bases short, with 9 bases between. This CDR3 has 13 amino acids. Germline loops: CDR1 LGHNA, CDR2 YSLEER.

This clone was found once. The chain employs TRBV25-1 and TRBJ1-3, with D possibly being TRBD1 (5 bases). Trimming removed 2 bases at V and 2 bases at J, with 16 bases between. This CDR3 has 17 residues. The germline CDR1 and CDR2 sequences are MGHDK and SYGVNS. CDR3: CASSEEGRDSTGNTIYF. The CDR3 coding sequence is TGTGCCAGCAGTGAAGAGGGGAGGGATTCTACTGGAAACACCATATATTTT. Full variable domain (rest looked up from reference TRBV25-1 and TRBJ1-3): EADIYQTPRYLVIGTGKKITLECSQTMGHDKMYWYQQDPGMELHLIHYSYGVNSTEKGDLSSESTVSRIRTEHFPLTLESARPSHTSQYLCASSEEGRDSTGNTIYFGEGSWLTVV.

The rearrangement joins TRBV3-1 (or the pseudogene TRBV3-2) to TRBJ2-5; 8 bases align to TRBD2. CDR1 and CDR2 (germline): LGHDT, YNNKEL (reference sequence). Trimming removed 2 bases from V and 5 bases from J; junction bases left unmatched: 16. The CDR3 extends over 18 amino acids. The CDR3, as DNA: TGTGCCAGCAGCCAATGGGTTGGACGGGGGGGCGGAGTTGAGACCCAGTACTTC. This codes for CASSQWVGRGGGVETQYF.

As to this clone: The junction shows a germline mismatch at one end, possibly a read error. Other DNA sequences in this sample translate to the same CDR3. The chain has TRBV2 and TRBJ2-2; 10 bases match TRBD2. Germline CDR1 SNHLY, CDR2 FYNNEI. The CDR3 runs 17 residues. The CDR3 bases are TGTGCCAGCAGTACTCGGGCTAGCGGGAGATCTACCGGGGAGCTATTTTTT. Residues: CASSTRASGRSTGELFF.

The gene calls are TRBV27 and TRBJ1-2, with a tentative D call TRBD1 (5 bases). This CDR3 comprises 12 residues. The ends were cut back, 6 bases at V and 4 bases at J, with 9 bases in the middle. Germline lookup yields CDR1 MNHEY and CDR2 SMNVEV (reference sequence). The CDR3 region has the DNA TGTGCCAGCAGAAAAGGGGTCTATGGCTACACCTTC. It encodes CASRKGVYGYTF.

The chain combines TRBV10-3 with TRBJ2-7, with 8 bases that match TRBD2. After removal of 4 bases from V and 1 base from J, the junction contained 9 bases not matched to a gene. The CDR3 covers 16 residues. The V gene's germline CDR1 is ENHRY and CDR2 SYGVKD. CDR3 coding DNA: TGTGCCATCAGTGGGCTAGCGGGCCTAATTTCCTACGAGCAGTACTTC. Translated, it gives CAISGLAGLISYEQYF.

The rearrangement uses TRBV5-1 and TRBJ1-6; D is perhaps TRBD1 (5 bases). Trimming took off 0 bases at V and 10 bases at J, with 14 bases between the two ends. CDR3 length: 15 amino acids. Germline CDR1 and CDR2: SGHRS and YFSETQ. The CDR3, as DNA: TGCGCCAGCAGCTTGGAAGGGCAGGGCGGCTCACCCCTCCACTTT. It is translated as CASSLEGQGGSPLHF. The full variable domain, in which reference TRBV5-1 and TRBJ1-6 provide the parts outside the CDR3, is KAGVTQTPRYLIKTRGQQVTLSCSPISGHRSVSWYQQTPGQGLQFLFEYFSETQRNKGNFPGRFSGRQFSNSRSEMNVSTLELGDSALYLCASSLEGQGGSPLHFGNGTRLTVT.

This clone was seen only a few times. V is TRBV6-2 or TRBV6-3 and J is TRBJ1-5, with D possibly being TRBD1 (5 bases). V gave up 2 bases and J gave up 6 bases, with 17 bases separating them. Germline CDR1 is MNHEY and CDR2 is SVGEGT. The CDR3 covers 16 residues. The CDR3: CASSYAWAGRGQPQHF. The CDR3 DNA reads TGTGCCAGCAGTTACGCGTGGGCAGGGCGAGGTCAGCCCCAGCATTTT.

The rearrangement joins TRBV7-2 to TRBJ1-6; D not certain. V was shortened by 5 bases and J by 8 bases, with 13 bases between the two germline ends. The germline V gene has CDR1 SGHTA and CDR2 FQGNSA. The CDR3 totals 14 residues. CDR3 in amino acids: CASSQDTIYSPLHF. The CDR3 region has the DNA TGTGCCAGCAGCCAAGACACAATTTATTCACCCCTCCACTTT.

The chain has TRBV14 and TRBJ1-1; 9 bases align to TRBD1. The CDR3 spans 13 residues. V shed 4 bases, J shed 5 bases, and the junction held 2 bases outside the gene matches. Per germline, CDR1 SGHDN and CDR2 FVKESK. The CDR3 loop reads CASSLTGGTEAFF. CDR3 nucleotide sequence: TGTGCCAGCAGCCTGACAGGGGGGACTGAAGCTTTCTTT. The full variable domain, completed using reference TRBV14 and TRBJ1-1, is EAGVTQFPSHSVIEKGQTVTLRCDPISGHDNLYWYRRVMGKEIKFLLHFVKESKQDESGMPNNRFLAERTGGTYSTLKVQPAELEDSGVYFCASSLTGGTEAFFGQGTRLTVV.

The chain is built from TRBV24-1 and TRBJ1-1; 8 bases match TRBD1. The CDR3 runs to 15 residues. V lost 3 bases to trimming and J lost 1 base; unmatched junction nucleotides: 3. Germline-derived CDR1 and CDR2 are KGHDR and SFDVKD. The CDR3 nucleotides read TGTGCCACCAGTGATCCCGGGACAGGGAACACTGAAGCTTTCTTT. Its translation is CATSDPGTGNTEAFF.

This clone has a single count. CDR3 DNA sequence: TGTGCCAGCAGCTTAAGCGGGGGCTACAATGAGCAGTTCTTC. It codes for CASSLSGGYNEQFF. The genes are TRBV11-2 and TRBJ2-1; TRBD2 matches at 8 bases. With V trimmed by 2 bases and J by 3 bases, 0 bases remained unmatched. The CDR3 sequence is 14 residues long. Germline V gives CDR1 SGHAT, CDR2 FQNNGV. Complete variable domain (other parts from reference TRBV11-2 and TRBJ2-1): EAGVAQSPRYKIIEKRQSVAFWCNPISGHATLYWYQQILGQGPKLLIQFQNNGVVDDSQLPKDRFSAERLKGVDSTLKIQPAKLEDSAVYLCASSLSGGYNEQFFGPGTRLTVL.

This clone is a singleton in its sample. This chain joins TRBV6-5 and TRBJ2-1; 10 bases map to TRBD1. The germline V gene has CDR1 MNHEY and CDR2 SVGAGI. The CDR3 extends over 15 amino acids. Germline trimming cut 4 bases from V and 2 bases from J; bases unmatched to any gene: 2. CDR3 sequence: CASSWGQGPYNEQFF. CDR3 in DNA: TGTGCCAGCAGTTGGGGACAGGGGCCCTACAATGAGCAGTTCTTC.

The chain is built from TRBV28 and TRBJ1-2; the match to TRBD1 covers 7 bases. Germline-derived CDR1 and CDR2 are MDHEN and SYDVKM. The trim removed 6 bases at V and 2 bases at J, leaving 6 bases unmatched. CDR3 length: 14 residues. The CDR3 protein is CASRTGTLNYGYTF. CDR3 DNA sequence: TGTGCCAGCAGGACAGGGACTCTAAACTATGGCTACACCTTC.

The V call is TRBV30, the J call TRBJ1-6; D perhaps matches TRBD1 (5 bases). There are 15 residues in the CDR3. The germline CDR1 and CDR2 sequences are GTSNPN and SVGIG (reference sequence). V was pared by 1 base and J by 5 bases, with 12 bases between. The CDR3 DNA is TGTGCCTGGAGTGAAGGGACTCCTAATAATTCACCCCTCCACTTT. Translating gives CAWSEGTPNNSPLHF.

The chain employs TRBV7-2 and TRBJ2-7; D might be TRBD2 (6 bases). This CDR3 is 14 amino acids long. Trimming removed 6 bases at V and 1 base at J, with 13 bases between. Germline assignment: CDR1 SGHTA and CDR2 FQGNSA. Here the CDR3 DNA reads TGTGCCAGCAGGACCCTCGGGGGTTCCTACGAGCAGTACTTC. Translated: CASRTLGGSYEQYF.

This chain links TRBV5-6 with TRBJ2-1, with 11 bases fitting TRBD2. CDR1 and CDR2 from the germline V gene are SGHDT and YYEEEE. CDR3 length equals 13 residues. V dropped 6 bases and J dropped 13; count of bases not matched to a gene: 9. In nucleotides, the CDR3 is TGTGCCAGCACCACGACTAGCGGGATAGCCCAGTTCTTC. It yields the protein CASTTTSGIAQFF.

CDR3 coding DNA: TGTGCCAGCAGTACCCTCCAGGGGGCCGCGGACATTCAGTACTTC. Encoded protein: CASSTLQGAADIQYF. The rearrangement links TRBV5-5 to TRBJ2-4; TRBD1 matches at 8 bases. The V and J ends lost 5 bases and 8 bases, in that order; junction bases with no gene match: 12. CDR3 length equals 15 residues. Germline V gene data show CDR1 as SGHKS and CDR2 as YYEKEE (reference sequence).

The gene calls are TRBV29-1 and TRBJ2-3; D may be TRBD2 (5 bases). CDR1 SQVTM and CDR2 ANQGSEA come from the germline V gene. With 6 bases removed from V and 3 bases from J, the gap between germline ends came to 13 bases. The CDR3 totals 13 residues. Here the CDR3 DNA reads TGCAGCGTGTCCTCCCGGGATACAGATACGCAGTATTTT. Translating it yields CSVSSRDTDTQYF.

The chain employs TRBV27 and TRBJ1-2; TRBD1 aligns across 11 bases. CDR1 is MNHEY and CDR2 is SMNVEV in the germline V gene (reference sequence). V shed 3 bases and J 8 bases; nucleotides not matched to a gene: 8. This CDR3 comprises 15 residues. CDR3 sequence: CASSFGTGGVKGYTF. The CDR3 DNA reads as TGTGCCAGCAGTTTCGGGACAGGGGGGGTCAAAGGCTACACCTTC.

This chain links TRBV27 with TRBJ1-6; 8 bases match TRBD1. The CDR3 spans 14 residues. CDR1 is MNHEY and CDR2 is SMNVEV in the germline V gene (reference sequence). J was trimmed by 9 bases and V by 4 bases; bases with no gene match: 5. This chain's CDR3 is CASSSTGAFSPLHF. DNA for the CDR3: TGTGCCAGCAGTTCGACAGGGGCCTTTTCACCCCTCCACTTT.

The V and J genes are TRBV10-1 and TRBJ1-6; tentative D call: TRBD1 (5 bases). The V gene's germline CDR1 is WNHNN and CDR2 SYGVQD (reference sequence). This CDR3 has 16 residues. V dropped 7 bases and J dropped 10 bases, with 23 bases sitting between them. DNA of the CDR3: TGCGCCAGCACGGCCCCGCGGGGCCTCGCTCACTCACCCCTCCACTTT. Its translation is CASTAPRGLAHSPLHF.

This chain links TRBV11-3 with TRBJ2-2, with 9 bases that match TRBD2. The J segment lost 4 bases and the V segment lost 5 bases, leaving 8 bases of the junction unmatched. The V gene's germline CDR1 is SGHNT and CDR2 YENEEA. This CDR3 has 16 residues. CDR3 sequence reads: CASSQRGEGGTGELFF. Written as DNA, the CDR3 is TGTGCCAGCAGCCAGCGGGGGGAAGGTGGCACCGGGGAGCTGTTTTTT.

The chain carries TRBV27 and TRBJ2-1; D is undetermined. Per germline, CDR1 MNHEY and CDR2 SMNVEV (reference sequence). This CDR3 is 18 amino acids long. V shed 6 bases and J shed 2 bases, with 23 bases lying between them. The CDR3 nucleotides read TGTGCCAGCAGGATGGCCTCCGGAAGGAGTTTGACCTACAATGAGCAGTTCTTC. It encodes CASRMASGRSLTYNEQFF.

This chain joins TRBV27 and TRBJ2-2, with D tentatively TRBD1 (5 bases). CDR3 length equals 13 residues. The V gene lost 2 bases and the J gene lost 5 bases, with 6 bases spanning the gap. Germline V CDR1 and CDR2: MNHEY, SMNVEV (reference sequence). The CDR3 bases are TGTGCCAGCAGTTTAAGGGGTACCGGGGAGCTGTTTTTT. It encodes CASSLRGTGELFF.

The V and J genes are TRBV4-3 and TRBJ2-1; the D gene is possibly TRBD2 (6 bases). This CDR3 is 16 amino acids long. Germline V lookup: CDR1 LGHNA, CDR2 YSLEER. V lost 0 bases and J 7 bases, leaving 16 bases between the germline ends. The DNA of the CDR3 is TGCGCCAGCAGCCAAGATCGGGCGGGGCCTGGGAATGAGCAGTTCTTC. The encoded protein is CASSQDRAGPGNEQFF.